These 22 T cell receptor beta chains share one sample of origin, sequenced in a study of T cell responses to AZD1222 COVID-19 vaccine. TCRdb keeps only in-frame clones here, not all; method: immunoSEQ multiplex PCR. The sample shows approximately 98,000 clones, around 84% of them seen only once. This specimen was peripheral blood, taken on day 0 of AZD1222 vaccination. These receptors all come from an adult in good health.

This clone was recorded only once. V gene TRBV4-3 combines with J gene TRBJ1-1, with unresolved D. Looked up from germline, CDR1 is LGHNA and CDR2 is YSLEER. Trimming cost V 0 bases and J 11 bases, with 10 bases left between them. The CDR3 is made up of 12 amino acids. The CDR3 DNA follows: TGCGCCAGCAGCCAAGATTCAACACGGGCTTTCTTT. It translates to CASSQDSTRAFF.

Here the CDR3 DNA reads TGTGCCAGCAGCTTCAGGGGGCTCAACTACGAGCAGTACTTC. Its protein is CASSFRGLNYEQYF. The rearrangement links TRBV4-2 to TRBJ2-7; 8 bases align to TRBD1. Looked up from germline, CDR1 is LGHNA and CDR2 is YNFKEQ. V gave up 5 bases and J gave up 3 bases; unmatched junction bases: 6. CDR3 size: 14 residues.

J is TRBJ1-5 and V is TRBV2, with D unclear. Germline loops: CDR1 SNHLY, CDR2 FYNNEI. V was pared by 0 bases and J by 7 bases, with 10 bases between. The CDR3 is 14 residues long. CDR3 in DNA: TGTGCCAGCAGTGAAGCCGGGGTTCGGCAGCCCCAGCATTTT. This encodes CASSEAGVRQPQHF.

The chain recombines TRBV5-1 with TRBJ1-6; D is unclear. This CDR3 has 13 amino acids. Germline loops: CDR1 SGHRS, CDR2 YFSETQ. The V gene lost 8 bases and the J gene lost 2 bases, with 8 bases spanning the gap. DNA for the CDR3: TGCGCCAGAAATACCCCCTATAATTCACCCCTCCACTTT. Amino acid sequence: CARNTPYNSPLHF.

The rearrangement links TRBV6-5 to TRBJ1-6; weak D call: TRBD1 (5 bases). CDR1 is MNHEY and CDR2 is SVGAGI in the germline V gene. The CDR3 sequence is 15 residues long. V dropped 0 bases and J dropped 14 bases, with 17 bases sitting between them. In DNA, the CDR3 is TGTGCCAGCAGTTACTCGGGGCAGGGTCTTGGGTCCCTCCACTTT. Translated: CASSYSGQGLGSLHF.

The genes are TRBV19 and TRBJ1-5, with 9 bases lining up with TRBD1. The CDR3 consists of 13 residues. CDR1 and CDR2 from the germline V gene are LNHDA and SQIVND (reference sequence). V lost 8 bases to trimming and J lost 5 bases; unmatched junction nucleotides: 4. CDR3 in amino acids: CASSRDRDQPQHF. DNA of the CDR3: TGTGCCAGTTCCCGGGACAGGGATCAGCCCCAGCATTTT.

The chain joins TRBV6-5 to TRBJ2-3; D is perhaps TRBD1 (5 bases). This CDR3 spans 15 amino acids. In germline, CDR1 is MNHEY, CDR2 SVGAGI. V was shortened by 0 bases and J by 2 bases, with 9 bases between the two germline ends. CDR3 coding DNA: TGTGCCAGCAGTTACTCTTCCAGGGACACAGATACGCAGTATTTT. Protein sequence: CASSYSSRDTDTQYF.

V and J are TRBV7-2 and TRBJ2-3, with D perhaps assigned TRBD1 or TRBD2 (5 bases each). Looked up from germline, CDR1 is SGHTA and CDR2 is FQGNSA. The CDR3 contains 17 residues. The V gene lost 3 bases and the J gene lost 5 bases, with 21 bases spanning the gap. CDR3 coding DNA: TGTGCCAGCAGCTTCCCCGCTGGATTCGGGGCTGAAGATACGCAGTATTTT. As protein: CASSFPAGFGAEDTQYF.

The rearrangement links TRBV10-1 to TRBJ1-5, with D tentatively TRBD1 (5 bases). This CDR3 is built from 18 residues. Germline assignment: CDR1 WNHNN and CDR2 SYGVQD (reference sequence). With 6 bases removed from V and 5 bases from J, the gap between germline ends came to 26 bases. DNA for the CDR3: TGCGCCAGCAGCACGATAATCGGGGGGGGATTGTCCTATCAGCCCCAGCATTTT. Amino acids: CASSTIIGGGLSYQPQHF.

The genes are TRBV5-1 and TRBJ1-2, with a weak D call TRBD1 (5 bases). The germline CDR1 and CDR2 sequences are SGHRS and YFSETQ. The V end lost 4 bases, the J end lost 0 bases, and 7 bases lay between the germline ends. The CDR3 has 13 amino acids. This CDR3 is CASSVDTNYGYTF. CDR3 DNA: TGCGCCAGCAGCGTGGACACTAACTATGGCTACACCTTC.

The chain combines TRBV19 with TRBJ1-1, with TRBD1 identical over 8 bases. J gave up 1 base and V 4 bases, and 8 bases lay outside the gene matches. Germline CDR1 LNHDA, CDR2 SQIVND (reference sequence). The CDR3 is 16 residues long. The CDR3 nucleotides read TGTGCCAGTAGTAAGGGAGCCGGGACAGGGAACACTGAAGCTTTCTTT. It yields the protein CASSKGAGTGNTEAFF.

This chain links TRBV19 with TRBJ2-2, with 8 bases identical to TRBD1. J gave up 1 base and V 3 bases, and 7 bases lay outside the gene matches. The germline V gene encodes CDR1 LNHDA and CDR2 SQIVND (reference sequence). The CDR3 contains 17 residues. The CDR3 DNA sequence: TGTGCCAGTAGTATGGGGGTAGGGACAGGGAACACCGGGGAGCTGTTTTTT. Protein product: CASSMGVGTGNTGELFF.

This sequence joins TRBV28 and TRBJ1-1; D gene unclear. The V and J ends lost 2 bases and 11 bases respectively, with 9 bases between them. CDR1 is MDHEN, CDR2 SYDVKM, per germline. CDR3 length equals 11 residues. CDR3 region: CASSLNKEAFF. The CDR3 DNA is TGTGCCAGCAGTTTAAACAAGGAGGCTTTCTTT.

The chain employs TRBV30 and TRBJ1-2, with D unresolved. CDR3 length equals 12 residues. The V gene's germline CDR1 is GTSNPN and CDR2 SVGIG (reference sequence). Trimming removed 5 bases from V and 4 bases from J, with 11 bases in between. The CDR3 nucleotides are TGTGCCTGGCGTACCCTTAGCTATGGCTACACCTTC. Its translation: CAWRTLSYGYTF.

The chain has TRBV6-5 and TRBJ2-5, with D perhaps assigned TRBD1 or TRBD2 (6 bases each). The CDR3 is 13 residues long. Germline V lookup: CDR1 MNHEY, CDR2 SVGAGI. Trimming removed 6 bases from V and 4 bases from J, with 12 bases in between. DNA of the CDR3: TGTGCCAGCAGCCTCAGGGGAGGAGAGACCCAGTACTTC. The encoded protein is CASSLRGGETQYF.

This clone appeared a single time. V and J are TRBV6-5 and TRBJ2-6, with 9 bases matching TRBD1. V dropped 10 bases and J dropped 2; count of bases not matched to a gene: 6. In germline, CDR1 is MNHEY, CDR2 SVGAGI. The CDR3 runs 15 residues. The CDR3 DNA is TGTGCCACCACGGGACAGGGAACTGGGGCCAACGTCCTGACTTTC. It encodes CATTGQGTGANVLTF.

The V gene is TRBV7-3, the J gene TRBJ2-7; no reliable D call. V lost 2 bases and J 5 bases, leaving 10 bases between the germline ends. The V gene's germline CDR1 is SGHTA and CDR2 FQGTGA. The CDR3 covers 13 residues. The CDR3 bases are TGTGCCAGCAGCTTAGGAAATAGGGACGAGCAGTACTTC. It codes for CASSLGNRDEQYF.

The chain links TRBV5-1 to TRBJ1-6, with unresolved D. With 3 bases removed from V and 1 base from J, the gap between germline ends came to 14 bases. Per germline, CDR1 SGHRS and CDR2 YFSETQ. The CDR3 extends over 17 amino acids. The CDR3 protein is CASSSGVGRSYNSPLHF. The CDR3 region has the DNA TGCGCCAGCAGCTCTGGGGTGGGAAGGTCCTATAATTCACCCCTCCACTTT.

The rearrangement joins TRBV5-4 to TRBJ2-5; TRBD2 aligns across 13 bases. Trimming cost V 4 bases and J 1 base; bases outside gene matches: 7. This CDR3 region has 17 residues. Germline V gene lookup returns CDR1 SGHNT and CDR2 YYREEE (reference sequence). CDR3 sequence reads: CASSTRTSGGSQETQYF. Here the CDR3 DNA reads TGTGCCAGCAGCACCCGGACTAGCGGGGGCTCCCAAGAGACCCAGTACTTC.

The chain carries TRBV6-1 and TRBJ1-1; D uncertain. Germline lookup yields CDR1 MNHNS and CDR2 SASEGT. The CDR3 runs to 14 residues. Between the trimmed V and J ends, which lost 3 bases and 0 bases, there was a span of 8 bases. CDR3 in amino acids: CASSDQGMNTEAFF. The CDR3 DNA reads TGTGCCAGCAGTGATCAAGGGATGAACACTGAAGCTTTCTTT.

CDR3 nucleotides: TGTGCCAGCAGTTTCCGGGGCGGACTCACAGATACGCAGTATTTT. Translating gives CASSFRGGLTDTQYF. The chain recombines TRBV7-2 with TRBJ2-3; D could derive from TRBD1 or TRBD2 (5 bases each). This CDR3 has 15 amino acids. Germline V CDR1 and CDR2: SGHTA, FQGNSA. Trimming stripped 6 bases from V and 2 bases from J, with 15 bases between.

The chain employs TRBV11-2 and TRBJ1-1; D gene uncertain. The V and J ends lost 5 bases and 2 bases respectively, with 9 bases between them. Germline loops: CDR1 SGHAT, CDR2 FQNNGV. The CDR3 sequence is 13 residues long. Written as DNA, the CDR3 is TGTGCCAGCAGCGTTCAGGAAAACACTGAAGCTTTCTTT. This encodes CASSVQENTEAFF. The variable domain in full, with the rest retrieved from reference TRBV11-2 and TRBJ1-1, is EAGVAQSPRYKIIEKRQSVAFWCNPISGHATLYWYQQILGQGPKLLIQFQNNGVVDDSQLPKDRFSAERLKGVDSTLKIQPAKLEDSAVYLCASSVQENTEAFFGQGTRLTVV.